The 10 T cell receptor beta chains listed next were all sequenced from one sample in a study of breast tumors, draining lymph nodes, adjacent tissues. Samples came from axillary lymph nodes draining the breast cancer. TCRdb reprocessed the multiplex PCR reads with MiXCR, giving one entry per CDR3 protein. The sample contains approximately 190,000 distinct CDR3 sequences, approximately 33% of which appear only once. Sequenced input: axillary lymph node tissue. Source of these receptors: a female donor with breast cancer. Some clones in this sample may be carry-over from other donors' samples.

The rearrangement links TRBV28 to TRBJ2-3; D perhaps matches TRBD2 (6 bases). The CDR3 is made up of 12 amino acids. Trimming left V 10 bases short and J 0 bases short, with 8 bases between. The V gene's germline CDR1 is MDHEN and CDR2 SYDVKM. In nucleotides, the CDR3 is TGTGCCACCGGGACTAGCACAGATACGCAGTATTTT. Translated, it gives CATGTSTDTQYF. The full variable domain, in which reference TRBV28 and TRBJ2-3 provide the parts outside the CDR3, is DVKVTQSSRYLVKRTGEKVFLECVQDMDHENMFWYRQDPGLGLRLIYFSYDVKMKEKGDIPEGYSVSREKKERFSLILESASTNQTSMYLCATGTSTDTQYFGPGTRLTVL.

This clonotype was recorded many times. The chain employs TRBV6-5 and TRBJ1-4; a weak D match, TRBD1 (6 bases). V gave up 5 bases and J gave up 7 bases, with 14 bases separating them. This CDR3 spans 14 amino acids. The germline V gene has CDR1 MNHEY and CDR2 SVGAGI. CDR3 sequence (DNA): TGTGCCAGCAGTCACGGGAGAGGGGGTGAAAAACTGTTTTTT. It translates to CASSHGRGGEKLFF.

The chain uses TRBV11-2 and TRBJ1-1; no reliable D call. Trimming pared 1 base from V and 1 base from J, leaving 7 bases between. Germline V gene data show CDR1 as SGHAT and CDR2 as FQNNGV. The CDR3 extends over 14 amino acids. CDR3 coding DNA: TGTGCCAGCAGCTTAGGTCTCACGAACACTGAAGCTTTCTTT. Encoded protein: CASSLGLTNTEAFF.

In regard to this clonotype: A read error is possible here, since a much larger clone lies one base away. The J gene is TRBJ2-7, the V gene TRBV7-8; D may be TRBD1 or TRBD2 (5 bases each). Germline values: CDR1 SGHVS, CDR2 FQNEAQ. This CDR3 region has 15 residues. CDR3 protein: CASILGTSRNYEQHF. The CDR3, as DNA: TGTGCCAGCATCTTAGGGACGTCTAGGAACTACGAGCAGCACTTC.

About this clonotype: It may be a read error: a sequence one base away is much more abundant. This chain links TRBV20-1 with TRBJ2-1; a possible D gene is TRBD2 (7 bases). V was cut by 4 bases and J by 5 bases, with 12 bases left in between. The CDR3 is made up of 13 amino acids. The germline gives CDR1 DFQATT, CDR2 SNEGSKA (reference sequence). The CDR3 protein is CSAKRGADNEQFF. The CDR3 region has the DNA TGCAGTGCTAAACGGGGGGCAGACAATGAGCAGTTCTTC.

Comment on this clonotype: A single base separates this from a much larger clone, so it may be a read error. The rearrangement joins TRBV5-1 to TRBJ1-2, with D unclear. The germline gives CDR1 SGHRS, CDR2 YFSETQ. The CDR3 covers 14 residues. The CDR3 is CASGFSGIPEGYTF. The CDR3 region has the DNA TGCGCCAGCGGCTTTTCCGGGATTCCGGAAGGCTACACCTTC.

This clonotype was observed at least ten times. This CDR3 reads CASSLAGGRLNEQFF. The DNA for the CDR3 is TGTGCCAGCAGCTTAGCGGGAGGGCGCTTAAATGAGCAGTTCTTC. This chain connects TRBV7-2 to TRBJ2-1; 7 nucleotides agree with TRBD2. The CDR3 extends over 15 amino acids. The V segment lost 0 bases and the J segment 7 bases; nucleotides outside the gene matches: 6. CDR1 is SGHTA, CDR2 FQGNSA, per germline.

Comments on this clonotype: This clone may be a read error of a much larger clone one base away. This chain uses TRBV5-1 with TRBJ1-5; 8 nucleotides agree with TRBD1. This CDR3 has 14 residues. Germline lookup yields CDR1 SGHRS and CDR2 YFSETQ. The CDR3 reads CASSLAGGDHPQHF. The CDR3, as DNA: TGCGCCAGCAGCTTGGCAGGGGGCGATCACCCCCAGCATTTT.

This clonotype turned up a few times. This chain connects TRBV3-1 to TRBJ2-5; TRBD1 might be the D (6 bases). Between the trimmed V and J ends, which lost 6 bases and 5 bases, there was a span of 16 bases. The CDR3 is 14 residues long. The germline V gene encodes CDR1 LGHDT and CDR2 YNNKEL (reference sequence). This CDR3 reads CASREQGRGETQYF. For the CDR3, the DNA is TGTGCCAGCAGGGAACAGGGACGTGGGGAGACCCAGTACTTC.

About this clonotype itself: A much larger clonotype is one base distant, so this may be a read error. A read error is likely, as this CDR3 ends without the conserved phenylalanine or tryptophan. The chain combines TRBV18 with TRBJ2-7; 11 nucleotides line up with TRBD2. The CDR3 has 15 amino acids. Germline V gives CDR1 KGHSH, CDR2 LQKENI. Trimming removed 3 bases from V and 2 bases from J; junction bases left unmatched: 3. CDR3 DNA: TGTGCCAGCTCACCGACTAGCGGGAAAACCTACGAGCAGTACTCC. Its translation is CASSPTSGKTYEQYS.